These 9 T cell receptor beta chains came from one sample sequenced in a study of OX40 agonist ivuxolimab in advanced cancers. The library was prepared using the immunoSEQ multiplex PCR assay. This immuneACCESS table, as held by TCRdb, lists in-frame sequences with V and J called but not all clones. Of the missing ones, under half trace to an unresolved V gene in checked studies; the others have no known cause. The sample table shows about 85,000 clones, and around 80% are seen once. The ten largest clones represent 5.5% to 7% of the sample. Sequenced here: CD4+ or CD8+ T cells sorted from blood, sampled in a trial of the OX40 agonist ivuxolimab. Source of these receptors: an adult with an advanced solid tumor such as melanoma, head and neck, liver or kidney cancer.

The chain carries TRBV5-4 and TRBJ2-5, with 10 positions matching TRBD2. The junction had 7 bases not matched to a gene; V was cut back by 0 bases and J by 2 bases. The CDR3 runs 17 residues. Germline V CDR1 and CDR2: SGHNT, YYREEE (reference sequence). The CDR3 region has the DNA TGTGCCAGCAGCTTGGTGATTCTAGCGGGGGATCAAGAGACCCAGTACTTC. It is translated as CASSLVILAGDQETQYF.

The CDR3 spells CASSLGESTEAFF. The CDR3 region has the DNA TGTGCCAGCAGCTTGGGGGAATCGACTGAAGCTTTCTTT. V and J are TRBV5-6 and TRBJ1-1; D unclear. CDR1 is SGHDT, CDR2 YYEEEE, per germline. CDR3 length equals 13 residues. V gave up 0 bases and J gave up 5 bases, with 8 bases separating them.

V usage is TRBV21-1 and J usage is TRBJ1-6. TRBV21-1 is a recognized pseudogene. The CDR3 is 16 amino acids. CDR3 region: CASSKGGARWRSPLHF. Written as DNA, the CDR3 is TGTGCCAGCAGCAAGGGAGGGGCCCGATGGAGATCACCCCTCCACTTT.

The chain combines TRBV5-1 with TRBJ2-5, with 10 bases aligning to TRBD2. The CDR3 totals 14 residues. Germline V lookup: CDR1 SGHRS, CDR2 YFSETQ. J lost 3 bases, V lost 1 base, and 0 bases had no gene match. The CDR3 is CASSLTSGEETQYF. The CDR3 coding sequence is TGCGCCAGCAGCTTGACTAGCGGGGAAGAGACCCAGTACTTC.

This chain connects TRBV28 to TRBJ1-5, with TRBD1 matching 12 bases. V was clipped by 6 bases and J by 1 base; unmatched bases: 10. Germline CDR1 MDHEN, CDR2 SYDVKM. CDR3 length: 18 amino acids. CDR3 amino acids: CASSRDRGRLTSNQPQHF. The CDR3 DNA sequence: TGTGCCAGCAGCCGGGACAGGGGGCGCCTAACAAGCAATCAGCCCCAGCATTTT.

This sequence joins TRBV7-9 and TRBJ1-2; 8 bases fit TRBD1. This CDR3 spans 15 amino acids. Germline V gene lookup returns CDR1 SEHNR and CDR2 FQNEAQ (reference sequence). The trim removed 5 bases at V and 1 base at J, leaving 6 bases unmatched. The CDR3 DNA reads TGTGCCAGCAGCCCGAGGACAGGGTATAACTATGGCTACACCTTC. It codes for CASSPRTGYNYGYTF.

The chain links TRBV5-1 to TRBJ1-4; no reliable D call. CDR1 and CDR2 (germline): SGHRS, YFSETQ. V was shortened by 0 bases and J by 8 bases, with 8 bases between the two germline ends. The CDR3 contains 13 residues. This chain's CDR3 is CASSLAYGEKLFF. CDR3 sequence (DNA): TGCGCCAGCAGCTTGGCTTATGGGGAAAAACTGTTTTTT. The variable domain in full, with the rest retrieved from reference TRBV5-1 and TRBJ1-4, is KAGVTQTPRYLIKTRGQQVTLSCSPISGHRSVSWYQQTPGQGLQFLFEYFSETQRNKGNFPGRFSGRQFSNSRSEMNVSTLELGDSALYLCASSLAYGEKLFFGSGTQLSVL.

The CDR3 loop is CASSEQGVSQPQHF. CDR3 coding DNA: TGTGCCAGCAGTGAACAGGGAGTAAGTCAGCCCCAGCATTTT. V and J are TRBV2 and TRBJ1-5, with D perhaps matching TRBD1 (5 bases). V lost 2 bases, J lost 6 bases, and 11 bases lay in between. Germline CDR1 reads SNHLY; CDR2 reads FYNNEI. CDR3 length: 14 residues.

This clone has a handful of counts. This sequence joins TRBV29-1 and TRBJ1-1; weak D call: TRBD1 (5 bases). V lost 0 bases and J lost 10, with 9 bases in between. Germline V gene data show CDR1 as SQVTM and CDR2 as ANQGSEA. The CDR3 is made up of 11 amino acids. The CDR3 DNA follows: TGCAGCGTTGAAGATCGCGGGGGAGCTTTCTTT. Encoded protein: CSVEDRGGAFF.